Each of the 23 T cell receptor beta chains below was sequenced from the same sample in a study of blood T cell repertoires in COVID-19. Assay: immunoSEQ multiplex PCR; the TCRdb copy retains only in-frame clones and omits some. In the table there are around 190,000 clones, 80% to 90% of which are singletons. The sequencing sample was made of peripheral blood. The receptors shown here come from a woman in her thirties or forties with COVID-19, enrolled during active disease.

The chain combines TRBV14 with TRBJ1-2; D is unresolved. CDR3 length: 14 residues. V shed 3 bases and J shed 4 bases, with 12 bases lying between them. Germline V gene data show CDR1 as SGHDN and CDR2 as FVKESK. Written as DNA, the CDR3 is TGTGCCAGCAGCCAGAGGGATCTCCTCTATGGCTACACCTTC. The encoded protein is CASSQRDLLYGYTF.

V gene TRBV5-4 combines with J gene TRBJ2-2; 10 bases agree with TRBD2. V shed 1 base and J 5 bases; nucleotides not matched to a gene: 5. This CDR3 is built from 16 residues. Per the germline V gene, CDR1 is SGHNT and CDR2 is YYREEE (reference sequence). The DNA for the CDR3 is TGTGCCAGCAGCTTGCAAACGGGACTAGCGACCGGGGAGCTGTTTTTT. Its protein product is CASSLQTGLATGELFF. Drawing the rest from reference TRBV5-4 and TRBJ2-2, the complete variable domain is ETGVTQSPTHLIKTRGQQVTLRCSSQSGHNTVSWYQQALGQGPQFIFQYYREEENGRGNFPPRFSGLQFPNYSSELNVNALELDDSALYLCASSLQTGLATGELFFGEGSRLTVL.

The rearrangement uses TRBV5-1 and TRBJ1-2; tentative D call: TRBD1 (5 bases). The CDR3 is made up of 13 amino acids. V was trimmed by 4 bases and J by 7 bases, leaving 14 bases between them. Germline assignment: CDR1 SGHRS and CDR2 YFSETQ. The CDR3 spells CASSVTSQGGYTF. The CDR3 region has the DNA TGCGCCAGCAGCGTGACAAGCCAGGGTGGCTACACCTTC.

The CDR3 sequence: CASKRLAGVVETQYF. DNA of the CDR3: TGTGCCAGCAAGAGACTAGCGGGAGTGGTGGAGACCCAGTACTTC. The rearrangement joins TRBV27 to TRBJ2-5, with 12 bases identical to TRBD2. Germline V CDR1 and CDR2: MNHEY, SMNVEV (reference sequence). This CDR3 spans 15 amino acids. V was pared by 7 bases and J by 5 bases, with 8 bases of the junction left unmatched.

The chain joins TRBV18 to TRBJ1-1; D perhaps matches TRBD1 (5 bases). The germline CDR1 and CDR2 sequences are KGHSH and LQKENI. The V end lost 8 bases, the J end lost 4 bases, and 17 bases lay between the germline ends. The CDR3 is 14 amino acids. The CDR3 DNA reads as TGTGCCAGCAGCAAGTCAGGGTATGGCACTGAAGCTTTCTTT. Protein product: CASSKSGYGTEAFF.

The chain employs TRBV5-4 and TRBJ2-5, with D unresolved. The germline V gene encodes CDR1 SGHNT and CDR2 YYREEE (reference sequence). With 0 bases removed from V and 2 bases from J, the gap between germline ends came to 8 bases. This CDR3 is 14 amino acids long. Here the CDR3 reads CASSLGTRQETQYF. The CDR3 DNA sequence: TGTGCCAGCAGCTTGGGTACCAGACAAGAGACCCAGTACTTC.

The table lists this clone with a few counts. The chain combines TRBV7-9 with TRBJ1-2, with TRBD1 matching over 7 bases. Germline CDR1 is SEHNR and CDR2 is FQNEAQ (reference sequence). Losses at the gene ends were 1 base for V and 6 bases for J; bases not matched to a gene: 5. The CDR3 contains 14 residues. As DNA, the CDR3 is TGTGCCAGCAGCTTAGGCGCAGGGGGTGATGGCTACACCTTC. This gives the protein CASSLGAGGDGYTF. The whole variable domain, filled in from reference TRBV7-9 and TRBJ1-2, reads DTGVSQNPRHKITKRGQNVTFRCDPISEHNRLYWYRQTLGQGPEFLTYFQNEAQLEKSRLLSDRFSAERPKGSFSTLEIQRTEQGDSAMYLCASSLGAGGDGYTFGSGTRLTVV.

V gene TRBV27 combines with J gene TRBJ2-5; D is perhaps TRBD1 (5 bases). Trimming took off 1 base at V and 3 bases at J, with 12 bases between the two ends. Germline CDR1 and CDR2: MNHEY and SMNVEV (reference sequence). The CDR3 is made up of 15 amino acids. The CDR3 region is CASSLLRDSEETQYF. CDR3 nucleotides: TGTGCCAGCAGTTTATTAAGAGACAGCGAAGAGACCCAGTACTTC.

J is TRBJ1-5 and V is TRBV7-9, with 9 bases that match TRBD1. CDR1 SEHNR and CDR2 FQNEAQ come from the germline V gene (reference sequence). The CDR3 consists of 16 residues. The ends lost 4 bases at V and 4 bases at J; junction bases unmatched: 8. The CDR3 is CASSSPGQGWNQPQHF. The CDR3 DNA reads as TGTGCCAGCAGCTCTCCCGGACAGGGGTGGAATCAGCCCCAGCATTTT.

The chain recombines TRBV6-5 with TRBJ2-5; 9 bases align to TRBD2. Germline V lookup: CDR1 MNHEY, CDR2 SVGAGI. The trim removed 11 bases at V and 3 bases at J, leaving 7 bases unmatched. The CDR3 contains 13 residues. The CDR3 DNA reads TGTGCCGGCCAGACTAGCGGTAAAGAGACCCAGTACTTC. This codes for CAGQTSGKETQYF.

The gene calls are TRBV28 and TRBJ2-1, with D perhaps TRBD1 (6 bases). Between the trimmed V and J ends, which lost 5 bases and 15 bases, there was a span of 17 bases. This CDR3 spans 12 amino acids. CDR1 and CDR2 from the germline V gene are MDHEN and SYDVKM. CDR3 in amino acids: CASSPGHPSGFF. CDR3 DNA sequence: TGTGCCAGCAGTCCGGGACACCCCAGCGGGTTCTTC.

V and J are TRBV7-2 and TRBJ1-2; maybe TRBD1 (5 bases). The length of the CDR3 is 15 residues. Trimming left V 5 bases short and J 4 bases short, with 17 bases between. Germline CDR1 is SGHTA and CDR2 is FQGNSA. The CDR3 DNA reads as TGTGCCAGCAGCCCGCACCCCGGGACTGCCTATGGCTACACCTTC. This sequence encodes CASSPHPGTAYGYTF.

The V and J genes are TRBV18 and TRBJ2-3; 7 nucleotides agree with TRBD2. Trimming cost V 0 bases and J 2 bases; bases outside gene matches: 2. Germline CDR1 reads KGHSH; CDR2 reads LQKENI. The CDR3 totals 15 residues. The CDR3 region is CASSPPGGFTDTQYF. The DNA for the CDR3 is TGTGCCAGCTCACCACCGGGAGGGTTCACAGATACGCAGTATTTT.

This clone was detected only once. The chain links TRBV2 to TRBJ2-2; D possibly corresponds to TRBD1 (6 bases). Deletions cut 6 bases from V and 0 bases from J, with 8 bases between. Germline V CDR1 and CDR2: SNHLY, FYNNEI. The CDR3 spans 14 residues. The CDR3 is CASRWTANTGELFF. In nucleotides, the CDR3 is TGTGCCAGCAGGTGGACAGCGAACACCGGGGAGCTGTTTTTT.

The chain joins TRBV28 to TRBJ1-5; weak D call: TRBD1 (5 bases). Trimming removed 3 bases at V and 6 bases at J, with 12 bases between. CDR1 is MDHEN, CDR2 SYDVKM, per germline. CDR3 length: 14 residues. CDR3 protein: CASSFSRAGQPQHF. CDR3 nucleotides: TGTGCCAGCAGTTTCAGCAGGGCTGGTCAGCCCCAGCATTTT.

The chain couples TRBV4-2 to TRBJ2-1; no reliable D call. Germline V gene data show CDR1 as LGHNA and CDR2 as YNFKEQ. The CDR3 spans 13 residues. With 4 bases removed from V and 6 bases from J, the gap between germline ends came to 10 bases. CDR3 in amino acids: CASSPRIGNEQFF. In DNA form, the CDR3 reads TGTGCCAGCAGCCCGCGGATAGGCAATGAGCAGTTCTTC.

The rearrangement joins TRBV28 to TRBJ2-3; tentatively, D is TRBD2 (5 bases). This CDR3 region has 13 residues. Trimming removed 7 bases at V and 8 bases at J, with 16 bases between. Germline V lookup: CDR1 MDHEN, CDR2 SYDVKM. This chain's CDR3 is CASTQKLGGTQYF. The CDR3 DNA reads TGTGCCAGCACCCAGAAATTAGGAGGTACGCAGTATTTT.

The chain employs TRBV30 and TRBJ2-1, with D possibly matching TRBD2 (5 bases). Germline V CDR1 and CDR2: GTSNPN, SVGIG (reference sequence). V was cut by 4 bases and J by 1 base, with 11 bases left in between. The CDR3 is 14 amino acids. DNA of the CDR3: TGTGCCTGGAAGTCCCCGGGATCCTACAATGAGCAGTTCTTC. It translates to CAWKSPGSYNEQFF.

The gene calls are TRBV27 and TRBJ1-2; TRBD1 matches at 9 bases. Germline CDR1 and CDR2: MNHEY and SMNVEV (reference sequence). V lost 2 bases and J lost 5; bases outside the gene matches: 6. This CDR3 has 15 amino acids. The CDR3 coding sequence is TGTGCCAGCAGTTTAGGGACAGGGTTTACTTATGGCTACACCTTC. Protein: CASSLGTGFTYGYTF.

V gene TRBV6-6 combines with J gene TRBJ2-5; possible D gene TRBD1, 6 bases. Trimming took 6 bases from V and 1 from J, leaving 12 bases between them. The CDR3 is made up of 14 amino acids. Germline V lookup: CDR1 MNHNY, CDR2 SVGAGI (reference sequence). CDR3 residues: CASRVTGSQETQYF. As DNA, the CDR3 is TGTGCCAGCAGGGTGACAGGTAGCCAAGAGACCCAGTACTTC.

The chain recombines TRBV7-9 with TRBJ2-3; weak D call: TRBD2 (5 bases). Germline V gene lookup returns CDR1 SEHNR and CDR2 FQNEAQ (reference sequence). This CDR3 region has 14 residues. V lost 5 bases, J lost 1 base, and 10 bases lay in between. The CDR3 coding sequence is TGTGCCAGCAGCCCCGGACTGCGCACAGATACGCAGTATTTT. Translated, it gives CASSPGLRTDTQYF.

The rearrangement uses TRBV19 and TRBJ2-7; 12 nucleotides align to TRBD2. Germline assignment: CDR1 LNHDA and CDR2 SQIVND (reference sequence). V trimming: 8 bases; J trimming: 3 bases; junction bases outside the gene matches: 2. This CDR3 has 13 residues. Here the CDR3 DNA reads TGTGCCAGTGGACTAGCGGGAAGCTACGAGCAGTACTTC. This gives the protein CASGLAGSYEQYF.

This clone was detected once. Here the CDR3 DNA reads TGTGCCACCAGCAGACAGACAGGGAACACTGAAGCTTTCTTT. It yields the protein CATSRQTGNTEAFF. The chain employs TRBV15 and TRBJ1-1; weak D call: TRBD1 (6 bases). The V and J ends lost 2 bases and 1 base respectively, with 8 bases between them. This CDR3 has 14 amino acids. CDR1 is LNHNV, CDR2 YYDKDF, per germline (reference sequence).